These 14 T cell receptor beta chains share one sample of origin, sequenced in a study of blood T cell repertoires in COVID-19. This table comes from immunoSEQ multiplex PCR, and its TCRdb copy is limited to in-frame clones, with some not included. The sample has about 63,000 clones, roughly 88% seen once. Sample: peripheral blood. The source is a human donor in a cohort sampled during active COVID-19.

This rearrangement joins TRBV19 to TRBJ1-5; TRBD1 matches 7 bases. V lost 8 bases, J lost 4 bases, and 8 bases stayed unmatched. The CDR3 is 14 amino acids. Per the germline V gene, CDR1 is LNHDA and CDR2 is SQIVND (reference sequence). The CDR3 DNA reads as TGTGCCAGTGAGTGGGGGACAGCAAATCAGCCCCAGCATTTT. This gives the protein CASEWGTANQPQHF.

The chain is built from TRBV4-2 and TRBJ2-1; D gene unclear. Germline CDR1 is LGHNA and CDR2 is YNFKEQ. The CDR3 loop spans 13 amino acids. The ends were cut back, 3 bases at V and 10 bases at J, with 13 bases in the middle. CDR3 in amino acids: CASSQSTGREQFF. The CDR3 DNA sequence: TGTGCCAGCAGCCAGTCGACGGGTCGGGAGCAGTTCTTC.

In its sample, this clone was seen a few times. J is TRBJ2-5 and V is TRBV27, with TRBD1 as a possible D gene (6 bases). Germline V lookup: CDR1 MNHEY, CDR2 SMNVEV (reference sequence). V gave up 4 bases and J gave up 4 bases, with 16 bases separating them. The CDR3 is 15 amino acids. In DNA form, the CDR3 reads TGTGCCAGCAGTTCAGATACAGGGCTAAGAGAGACCCAGTACTTC. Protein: CASSSDTGLRETQYF.

CDR3 nucleotides: TGTGCCAGCAGTTGGACAGGGGGCGGCACAGATACGCAGTATTTT. Residues: CASSWTGGGTDTQYF. This sequence joins TRBV27 and TRBJ2-3; 11 bases align to TRBD1. The CDR3 contains 15 residues. Unmatched junction bases numbered 1, after V lost 4 bases and J lost 1 base. Per germline, CDR1 MNHEY and CDR2 SMNVEV (reference sequence).

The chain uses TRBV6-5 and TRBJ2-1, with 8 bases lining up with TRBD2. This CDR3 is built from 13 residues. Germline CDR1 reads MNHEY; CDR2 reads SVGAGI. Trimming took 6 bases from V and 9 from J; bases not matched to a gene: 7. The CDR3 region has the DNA TGTGCCAGCAGACCCGGGACTAGAAGTGAGCAGTTCTTC. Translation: CASRPGTRSEQFF.

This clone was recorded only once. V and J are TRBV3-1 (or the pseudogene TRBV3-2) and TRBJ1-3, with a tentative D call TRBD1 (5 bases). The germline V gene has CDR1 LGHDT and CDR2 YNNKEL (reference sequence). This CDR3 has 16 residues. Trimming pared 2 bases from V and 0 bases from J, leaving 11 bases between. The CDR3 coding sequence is TGTGCCAGCAGCCAAAGGGGCCAGAGCTCTGGAAACACCATATATTTT. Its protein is CASSQRGQSSGNTIYF.

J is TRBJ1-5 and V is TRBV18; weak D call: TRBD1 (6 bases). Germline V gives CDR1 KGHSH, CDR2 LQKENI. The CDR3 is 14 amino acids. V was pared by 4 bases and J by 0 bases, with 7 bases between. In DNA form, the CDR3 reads TGTGCCAGCTCACAACAGGGTAGCAATCAGCCCCAGCATTTT. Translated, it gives CASSQQGSNQPQHF.

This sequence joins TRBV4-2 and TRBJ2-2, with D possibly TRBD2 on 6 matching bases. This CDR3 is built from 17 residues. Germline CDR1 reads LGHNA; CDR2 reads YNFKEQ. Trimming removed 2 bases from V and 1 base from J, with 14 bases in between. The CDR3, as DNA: TGTGCCAGCAGCCAATTGCCGGGAGAAGGGAACACCGGGGAGCTGTTTTTT. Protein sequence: CASSQLPGEGNTGELFF.

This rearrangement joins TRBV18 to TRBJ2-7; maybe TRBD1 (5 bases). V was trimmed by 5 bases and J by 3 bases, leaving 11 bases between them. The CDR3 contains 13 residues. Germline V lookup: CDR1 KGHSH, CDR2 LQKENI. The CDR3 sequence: CASSNRNLYEQYF. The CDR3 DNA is TGTGCCAGCTCAAACAGGAACCTCTACGAGCAGTACTTC.

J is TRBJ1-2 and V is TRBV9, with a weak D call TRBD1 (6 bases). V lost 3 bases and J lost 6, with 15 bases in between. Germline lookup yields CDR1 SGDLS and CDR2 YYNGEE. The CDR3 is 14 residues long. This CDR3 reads CASSEPPGDHGYTF. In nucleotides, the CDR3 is TGTGCCAGCAGCGAACCCCCAGGGGACCATGGCTACACCTTC.

In DNA form, the CDR3 reads TGTGCCAGCAGTAAGGCCAGGGGGGAAAAACTGTTTTTT. Its protein is CASSKARGEKLFF. The V and J genes are TRBV12-3 or TRBV12-4 and TRBJ1-4, with 7 positions matching TRBD1. The CDR3 is made up of 13 amino acids. V lost 5 bases and J lost 8; bases outside the gene matches: 5.

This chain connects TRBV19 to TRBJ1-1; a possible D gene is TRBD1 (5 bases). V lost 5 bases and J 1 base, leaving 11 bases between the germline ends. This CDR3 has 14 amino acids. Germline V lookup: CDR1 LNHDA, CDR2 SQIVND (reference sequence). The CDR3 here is CASSLGPPNTEAFF. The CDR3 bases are TGTGCCAGTAGTTTGGGGCCACCGAACACTGAAGCTTTCTTT.

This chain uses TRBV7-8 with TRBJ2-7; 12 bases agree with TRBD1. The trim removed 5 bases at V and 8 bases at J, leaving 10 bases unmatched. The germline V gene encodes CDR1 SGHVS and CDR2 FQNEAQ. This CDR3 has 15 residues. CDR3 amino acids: CASSDRDRGRDKQYF. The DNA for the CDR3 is TGTGCCAGCAGCGACCGGGACAGGGGGCGCGACAAGCAGTACTTC.

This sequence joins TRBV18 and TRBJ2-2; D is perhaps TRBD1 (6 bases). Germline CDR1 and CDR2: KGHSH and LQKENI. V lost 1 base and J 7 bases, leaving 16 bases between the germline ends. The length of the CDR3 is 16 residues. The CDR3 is CASSPRSGAELGELFF. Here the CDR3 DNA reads TGTGCCAGCTCACCACGATCAGGGGCCGAACTCGGGGAGCTGTTTTTT. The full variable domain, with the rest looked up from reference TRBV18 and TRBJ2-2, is NAGVMQNPRHLVRRRGQEARLRCSPMKGHSHVYWYRQLPEEGLKFMVYLQKENIIDESGMPKERFSAEFPKEGPSILRIQQVVRGDSAAYFCASSPRSGAELGELFFGEGSRLTVL.